This T cell receptor beta chain was recorded in a study of CXCR3-negative and CXCR3-positive naive CD8 T cells. Overall study findings and caveats: Naive subsets were similarly diverse, while memory CD8+ repertoires were much less diverse.

Comments on this clonotype: The target antigen is unknown.

UMI-labeled TRB cDNA libraries were prepared by 5' RACE. For each CDR3 protein, TCRdb gives one entry from its re-call of the 5' RACE reads, without DNA. The table lists approximately 66,000 distinct CDR3 sequences, with nearly 1.5% in the top ten. The receptor was isolated from a human donor in good health. Some clones in this sample may be carry-over from other donors' samples. Source material: naive CXCR3- CD8+ T cells from blood. Documented subset: CD45RO-CCR7+CD27+CD95- naive CD8+ T cells lacking CXCR3 (TNR3-).

CDR3 amino acids: CASSRNSYEQYF. This chain links TRBV7-8 with TRBJ2-7. Germline V lookup: CDR1 SGHVS, CDR2 FQNEAQ. The length of the CDR3 is 12 residues. The full variable domain, in which reference TRBV7-8 and TRBJ2-7 provide the parts outside the CDR3, is GAGVSQSPRYKVAKRGQDVALRCDPISGHVSLFWYQQALGQGPEFLTYFQNEAQLDKSGLPSDRFFAERPEGSVSTLKIQRTQQEDSAVYLCASSRNSYEQYFGPGTRLTVT.